The 14 T cell receptor beta chains given below trace back to one sample, sequenced in a study of blood T cells in healthy people across ages. A J-beta primer mix and a sample-barcoded 5' primer were used in a second PCR of roughly 7 to 12 cycles. TCRdb recomputed calls from the 5' RACE reads with MiXCR, one row per CDR3 protein. The profile shows roughly 700,000 distinct CDR3 sequences, 45% to 50% of them singletons. The sample taken for sequencing was blood. These receptors were obtained from a woman aged 55-70 years in good health.

This clonotype was counted a few times. This chain links TRBV6-2 or TRBV6-3 with TRBJ2-1; the match to TRBD2 covers 11 bases. Near its end, the DNA agrees better with TRBJ2-7, so the J call may be wrong. This CDR3 has 15 amino acids. The germline V gene has CDR1 MNHEY and CDR2 SVGEGT. CDR3 in DNA: TGTGCCAGCAGTTTGACTAGCGGGGCCTACAATGAGCAGTACTTC. The encoded protein is CASSLTSGAYNEQYF.

The chain uses TRBV20-1 and TRBJ1-1, with D unclear. Germline-derived CDR1 and CDR2 are DFQATT and SNEGSKA (reference sequence). V was trimmed by 0 bases and J by 3 bases, leaving 8 bases between them. This CDR3 comprises 13 residues. The CDR3 DNA follows: TGCAGTGCTAGAGATGGGCATGACACTGAAGCTTTCTTT. Protein product: CSARDGHDTEAFF.

This clonotype was seen only a few times. The chain employs TRBV27 and TRBJ2-7, with 15 bases aligning to TRBD2. Germline-derived CDR1 and CDR2 are MNHEY and SMNVEV (reference sequence). This CDR3 is 17 amino acids long. The V gene end was trimmed by 8 bases and the J gene end by 0 bases; junction bases not matched to a gene: 8. Here the CDR3 DNA reads TGTGCCAGCCGGACTAGCGGGAGGGGACGAAGCTCCTACGAGCAGTACTTC. Protein product: CASRTSGRGRSSYEQYF.

This clonotype showed up just a few times. The chain recombines TRBV7-8 with TRBJ2-7, with no clear D. The germline V and J ends were trimmed by 5 bases and 3 bases, with 8 bases remaining between them. Germline CDR1 SGHVS, CDR2 FQNEAQ. This CDR3 has 12 residues. The chain's CDR3 is CASSQINYEQYF. The CDR3 DNA is TGTGCCAGCAGCCAAATCAACTACGAGCAGTACTTC.

The chain combines TRBV5-1 with TRBJ2-2; TRBD1 matches 7 bases. The CDR3 runs 16 residues. Germline-derived CDR1 and CDR2 are SGHRS and YFSETQ. Trimming removed 0 bases from V and 0 bases from J; junction bases left unmatched: 2. CDR3 loop: CASSLEGQTNTGELFF. CDR3 in DNA: TGCGCCAGCAGCTTGGAGGGACAGACGAACACCGGGGAGCTGTTTTTT.

The V call is TRBV18, the J call TRBJ2-2, with a possible D match to TRBD1 (6 bases). Deletions cut 3 bases from V and 1 base from J, with 9 bases between. Germline lookup yields CDR1 KGHSH and CDR2 LQKENI. The CDR3 sequence is 15 residues long. The CDR3 coding sequence is TGTGCCAGCTCACCTTACAGGGAGAACACCGGGGAGCTGTTTTTT. Translated, it gives CASSPYRENTGELFF. The entire variable domain, with the rest obtained from reference TRBV18 and TRBJ2-2, is as follows: NAGVMQNPRHLVRRRGQEARLRCSPMKGHSHVYWYRQLPEEGLKFMVYLQKENIIDESGMPKERFSAEFPKEGPSILRIQQVVRGDSAAYFCASSPYRENTGELFFGEGSRLTVL.

The V gene is TRBV20-1, the J gene TRBJ2-3, with D unclear. There are 13 residues in the CDR3. The germline V and J ends were trimmed by 2 bases and 1 base, with 7 bases remaining between them. Germline V CDR1 and CDR2: DFQATT, SNEGSKA (reference sequence). CDR3 sequence reads: CSARQIGTDTQYF. CDR3 bases: TGCAGTGCTAGACAGATAGGCACAGATACGCAGTATTTT.

This clonotype came up many times. V and J are TRBV5-1 and TRBJ1-1; D is perhaps TRBD1 (5 bases). Per the germline V gene, CDR1 is SGHRS and CDR2 is YFSETQ. The CDR3 covers 14 residues. Between the trimmed V and J ends, which lost 2 bases and 0 bases, there was a span of 8 bases. CDR3 DNA sequence: TGCGCCAGCAGCTTTAAGGACATGAACACTGAAGCTTTCTTT. It specifies CASSFKDMNTEAFF. Together with reference TRBV5-1 and TRBJ1-1, the CDR3 gives the full variable domain: KAGVTQTPRYLIKTRGQQVTLSCSPISGHRSVSWYQQTPGQGLQFLFEYFSETQRNKGNFPGRFSGRQFSNSRSEMNVSTLELGDSALYLCASSFKDMNTEAFFGQGTRLTVV.

This chain joins TRBV7-8 and TRBJ2-5, with D maybe TRBD2 (6 bases). The J call could be wrong; TRBJ2-7 is a better fit for the DNA end. The germline gives CDR1 SGHVS, CDR2 FQNEAQ. CDR3 size: 13 residues. The CDR3 DNA is TGTGCCAGCAGCTATGCGGGGTCCCACGAGCAGTACTTC. This translates into CASSYAGSHEQYF.

The chain combines TRBV29-1 with TRBJ1-1, with unresolved D. Deletions cut 4 bases from V and 0 bases from J, with 9 bases between. CDR3 length equals 13 residues. CDR1 is SQVTM and CDR2 is ANQGSEA in the germline V gene. DNA for the CDR3: TGCAGCGTTGTTACAGCCCTGAACACTGAAGCTTTCTTT. Translating gives CSVVTALNTEAFF. The full variable domain, with the rest looked up from reference TRBV29-1 and TRBJ1-1, is SAVISQKPSRDICQRGTSLTIQCQVDSQVTMMFWYRQQPGQSLTLIATANQGSEATYESGFVIDKFPISRPNLTFSTLTVSNMSPEDSSIYLCSVVTALNTEAFFGQGTRLTVV.

For this clonotype: This may arise from a read error, as a much more abundant clone is one base away. The chain is built from TRBV12-3 or TRBV12-4 and TRBJ2-7; tentatively, D is TRBD1 (5 bases). The V and J ends lost 7 bases and 2 bases respectively, with 12 bases between them. There are 13 residues in the CDR3. The CDR3 bases are TGTGCCAGCACCTCAAGGGGTACCTACGAGCAGTACTTC. Its translation: CASTSRGTYEQYF.

The rearrangement uses TRBV15 and TRBJ2-3; no clear D gene. The V end was cut by 0 bases, the J end by 13 bases, with 14 bases between. The CDR3 loop spans 13 amino acids. In germline, CDR1 is LNHNV, CDR2 YYDKDF (reference sequence). Here the CDR3 DNA reads TGTGCCACCAGCAGAGATCTCGCGACGGCCAAGTATTTT. It translates to CATSRDLATAKYF.

The chain is built from TRBV7-6 and TRBJ2-5; tentatively, D is TRBD2 (7 bases). The CDR3 length is 18 residues. The germline gives CDR1 SGHVS, CDR2 FNYEAQ. V was pared by 1 base and J by 1 base, with 19 bases between. The CDR3 spells CASSLEGRGGTLQETQYF. The CDR3 coding sequence is TGTGCCAGCAGCTTAGAGGGGAGGGGGGGGACCCTCCAAGAGACCCAGTACTTC.

This clonotype was seen a few times. This chain links TRBV20-1 with TRBJ1-3; 8 positions match TRBD1. Per germline, CDR1 DFQATT and CDR2 SNEGSKA (reference sequence). J gave up 2 bases and V 6 bases, and 12 bases lay outside the gene matches. This CDR3 contains 16 residues. The CDR3 nucleotides read TGCAGTGCCCGCCCCTGGACAGGGTTAACTGGAAACACCATATATTTT. It yields the protein CSARPWTGLTGNTIYF.